Listed below are T cell receptor beta chains from one sample, sequenced in a study of T cells in pancreatic ductal adenocarcinoma. Sequencing was performed with immunoSEQ multiplex PCR; in TCRdb, only in-frame clones are kept and a portion is missing. In the table there are roughly 100,000 clones, over 90% of which are singletons. Sequenced material: PBMCs. These receptors came from a human donor with pancreatic ductal adenocarcinoma. The conserved cysteine and the conserved F or W are not part of the CDR3 here. D genes are given only for firm matches.

d_call j_call v_call cdr3_aa
. TRBJ2-7 TRBV10-3 AISPGGSEQY
. TRBJ1-5 TRBV7-2 ASSFFEAAAQH
. TRBJ1-1 TRBV6-1 ASIVDRLNTEAF
TRBD1 TRBJ2-3 TRBV19 ASNRGGTDTQY
. TRBJ1-5 TRBV19 ASTEAGRTNQPQH
. TRBJ2-1 TRBV5-1 ASSLLSRPEGNEQF
TRBD1 TRBJ2-7 TRBV2 ASEGQAYSEQY
TRBD1 TRBJ2-7 TRBV28 ASSRIDRAGEQY
. TRBJ2-3 TRBV5-4 ASSAPAGDTQY
TRBD1 TRBJ2-7 TRBV4-3 ASSQVHRDRAYEQY
. TRBJ2-3 TRBV9 ASSVAPTDTQY
. TRBJ1-5 TRBV19 ASSMYLGLSNQPQH
. TRBJ2-1 TRBV7-8 ASSLSSGPNEQF
TRBD1 TRBJ1-3 TRBV2 ASSLADRISGNTIY
. TRBJ2-5 TRBV5-4 ASSMGYETQY
TRBD1 TRBJ2-1 TRBV6-6 ASSEGQGAREQF
TRBD2 TRBJ2-3 TRBV2 ASWGGGTDTQY
. TRBJ2-1 TRBV14 ASSHRVGQTSYNEQF
. TRBJ2-3 TRBV29-1 SGRTGIGTDTQY
TRBD2 TRBJ2-5 TRBV6-1 ASTGLAGGETQY
. TRBJ2-3 TRBV27 ASRIADTDTQY
TRBD1 TRBJ2-5 TRBV6-6 ASSKTTGGNQETQY
TRBD1 TRBJ1-2 TRBV19 ASSTGQGANGYT
TRBD2 TRBJ2-1 TRBV20-1 SPPSGRQF
TRBD2 TRBJ2-1 TRBV5-1 ASSLEREAGGAYEQF
. TRBJ2-7 TRBV18 ASSPGLSAGEQY
. TRBJ1-1 TRBV9 ASSVGGLFNTEAF
. TRBJ1-3 TRBV4-2 ASSLYTLTGSSGNTIY
TRBD1 TRBJ1-5 TRBV19 ASSKDRPNQPQH
TRBD1 TRBJ2-2 TRBV30 AWKYKGATGELF
. TRBJ2-1 TRBV18 ASQGVNEQF
TRBD1 TRBJ2-6 TRBV28 ATSTGGITGANVLT
TRBD2 TRBJ2-3 TRBV29-1 SVELLAGDTQY
. TRBJ2-2 TRBV9 ASSVTVASTGELF
. TRBJ1-4 TRBV30 AWSNGRTSGGNEKLF
. TRBJ1-4 TRBV20-1 SARAGEKLF